A selection of T cell receptor beta chains follows, all from one sample in a study of T cell changes during pregnancy in multiple sclerosis. The assay was immunoSEQ multiplex PCR, and TCRdb's table has in-frame clones only and misses some. The sample yields 55,000 to 65,000 clones, just over 90% seen once. Sequenced material: CD4+ T cells from peripheral blood mononuclear cells, taken before pregnancy. These TCRs come from a female donor with multiple sclerosis, enrolled in a pregnancy study. The CDR3 runs from the conserved cysteine through the conserved F or W. A D gene is named only where the DNA matches it firmly. Clone size appears in some rows only: once, few, many, or a class for an expanded clone.

d_gene | j_gene | v_gene | abundance | CDR3nt | CDR3aa
NA | TRBJ1-5 | TRBV6-1 | NA | TGTGCCAGCAGTGAAGCGGATAGCCGCAATCAGCCCCAGCATTTT | CASSEADSRNQPQHF
NA | TRBJ1-1 | TRBV2 | NA | TGTGCCAGCACCTTACTGTCCGAGAACACTGAAGCTTTCTTT | CASTLLSENTEAFF
NA | TRBJ2-5 | TRBV11-3 | NA | TGTGCCAGCAGCTTAGATGCGGCTAGCGCGCAAGAGACCCAGTACTTC | CASSLDAASAQETQYF
TRBD1 | TRBJ2-1 | TRBV6-5 | NA | TGTGCCAGCAGGACGGACAGGGCCCCGAACAATGAGCAGTTCTTC | CASRTDRAPNNEQFF
TRBD1 | TRBJ2-5 | TRBV4-3 | NA | TGCGCCAGCAGCCAAGAACAGGGGGCCCGGGAGACCCAGTACTTC | CASSQEQGARETQYF
NA | TRBJ2-7 | TRBV4-2 | NA | TGTGCCAGCAGCCAAGAGTCGGTCTTTGGGAGCGCCCCGCTCCACGAGCAGTACTTC | CASSQESVFGSAPLHEQYF
TRBD1 | TRBJ1-3 | TRBV30 | NA | TGTGCCTTGGACAGGGGGTTGTTGGGTGGAAACACCATATATTTT | CALDRGLLGGNTIYF
NA | TRBJ2-1 | TRBV7-8 | NA | TGTGCCAGCAGCCTACGCAATGAGCAGTTCTTC | CASSLRNEQFF
NA | TRBJ2-5 | TRBV14 | NA | TGTGCCAGCAGAGACAGAGGAGAGACCCAGTACTTC | CASRDRGETQYF
TRBD1 | TRBJ2-1 | TRBV7-6 | NA | TGTGCCAGCAGCTCCACCCAGGACAGGGCGCGGGGTGAGCAGTTCTTC | CASSSTQDRARGEQFF
NA | TRBJ2-6 | TRBV19 | NA | TGTGCCAGTAGTTCACAGGGCTCTGGGGCCAACGTCCTGACTTTC | CASSSQGSGANVLTF
NA | TRBJ1-3 | TRBV19 | NA | TGTGCCAGTAGTGTCACGAGAAGAGTATCTCCTGGAAACACCATATATTTT | CASSVTRRVSPGNTIYF
TRBD1 | TRBJ1-1 | TRBV11-2 | NA | TGTGCCAGCAGCTTAGGTGGGACAGGGCAATTTTATTTCACTGAAGCTTTCTTT | CASSLGGTGQFYFTEAFF
TRBD2 | TRBJ2-3 | TRBV7-9 | NA | TGTGCCAGCAGCCCGGGACTAGCGGGAGGGTTTGCCACAGATACGCAGTATTTT | CASSPGLAGGFATDTQYF
NA | TRBJ1-1 | TRBV7-2 | NA | TGTGCCAGCAGCAAACAGAAGGGGGCTGAAGCTTTCTTT | CASSKQKGAEAFF
TRBD2 | TRBJ2-7 | TRBV2 | NA | TGTGCCAGCAGAAGCCAAAGGACTAGCGGGAGTGTCGAGCAGTACTTC | CASRSQRTSGSVEQYF
TRBD1 | TRBJ2-7 | TRBV29-1 | NA | TGCAGCGCTCTGATGCGTCTTCCGGGACAGGGAGTCTACGAGCAGTACTTC | CSALMRLPGQGVYEQYF
TRBD2 | TRBJ2-7 | TRBV11-2 | NA | TGTGCCAGCAGCTTAAATCAGGGCGGGAGCGGCGAGCAGTACTTC | CASSLNQGGSGEQYF
TRBD1 | TRBJ1-2 | TRBV6-6 | NA | TGTGCCAGCAGTTACGAAACAGGGGGATTGGGAGGCTACACCTTC | CASSYETGGLGGYTF
NA | TRBJ1-1 | TRBV2 | NA | TGTGCCAGCAGCCGTGAAGAGGGGGTCACTGAAGCTTTCTTT | CASSREEGVTEAFF
NA | TRBJ2-1 | TRBV28 | NA | TGTGCCAGCAGTGGCCGGGACTACAATGAGCAGTTCTTC | CASSGRDYNEQFF
TRBD2 | TRBJ2-1 | TRBV10-3 | NA | TGTGCCATCAGTGGGACTAGCGGGAGGGCCGTCAATGAGCAGTTCTTC | CAISGTSGRAVNEQFF
TRBD2 | TRBJ2-1 | TRBV27 | NA | TGTGCCAGCAGTCTTCCGGGCGGGAGGTACAATGAGCAGTTCTTC | CASSLPGGRYNEQFF
NA | TRBJ2-7 | TRBV27 | NA | TGTGCCAGCAGTTTATCGCGCGGCTCCGAGCAGTACTTC | CASSLSRGSEQYF
TRBD1 | TRBJ1-4 | TRBV5-1 | once | TGCGCCAGCAGCACCGGGAGGACTCCAGGACAGGGAAAAGAAAAACTGTTTTTT | CASSTGRTPGQGKEKLFF
NA | TRBJ1-4 | TRBV9 | NA | TGTGCCAGCAGCGTAGCTTTAGGAGCAACTAATGAAAAACTGTTTTTT | CASSVALGATNEKLFF
NA | TRBJ2-4 | TRBV6-5 | NA | TGTGCCAGCAGGGCGGGTTTGGGAGCCAAAAACATTCAGTACTTC | CASRAGLGAKNIQYF
TRBD1 | TRBJ1-2 | TRBV6-5 | NA | TGTGCCAGCAGTTATATTCGGACAGGGGGTGGCTATGGCTACACCTTC | CASSYIRTGGGYGYTF
TRBD2 | TRBJ2-1 | TRBV4-3 | NA | TGCGCCAGCAGCCAAGTTTCTAGCGGATACAATGAGCAGTTCTTC | CASSQVSSGYNEQFF
NA | TRBJ2-5 | TRBV7-9 | NA | TGTGCCAGCAGCCTTGGACAGCAAGAGACCCAGTACTTC | CASSLGQQETQYF
NA | TRBJ2-3 | TRBV7-2 | NA | TGTGCCAGCAGCTCCACGCTAGACCTCCCGCAGTATTTT | CASSSTLDLPQYF
NA | TRBJ1-1 | TRBV5-4 | NA | TGTGCCAGCAGCTTCGGGGGGCGGTCAACTGAAGCTTTCTTT | CASSFGGRSTEAFF
TRBD1 | TRBJ1-2 | TRBV7-8 | NA | TGTGCCAGCAGCCCCTATGACAGGGTGAACTATGGCTACACCTTC | CASSPYDRVNYGYTF
TRBD2 | TRBJ2-2 | TRBV7-3 | NA | TGTGCCAGCAGCTTAAGGGGAGGACTAGGAGAACAGACCGGGGAGCTGTTTTTT | CASSLRGGLGEQTGELFF
NA | TRBJ1-5 | TRBV6-6 | NA | TGTGCCAGCAGTTACTCCGGGGAAGGAGATCAGCCCCAGCATTTT | CASSYSGEGDQPQHF
TRBD1 | TRBJ2-7 | TRBV25-1 | NA | TGTGCCAGCAGTGATTCTCGGGACAGGGTTACCTACGAGCAGTACTTC | CASSDSRDRVTYEQYF
NA | TRBJ2-5 | TRBV6-1 | NA | TGTGCCAGCAGTGTCTCAGGCGGGAAGACCCAGTACTTC | CASSVSGGKTQYF
NA | TRBJ1-1 | TRBV6-5 | NA | TGTGCCAGCCAGGCTTTCCGGGAGAACACTGAAGCTTTCTTT | CASQAFRENTEAFF
TRBD2 | TRBJ2-3 | TRBV14 | NA | TGTGCCAGCAGCCAAGATGGGTGGCTAGCGGGCACAGATACGCAGTATTTT | CASSQDGWLAGTDTQYF
NA | TRBJ2-7 | TRBV7-6 | NA | TGTGCCAGCAGTTCAAAGACTGGAGGTGGCTACGAGCAGTACTTC | CASSSKTGGGYEQYF
NA | TRBJ2-7 | TRBV20-1 | NA | TGCAGTGCCGAGCACAGGGAATGGAAGTACTTC | CSAEHREWKYF
TRBD2 | TRBJ2-2 | TRBV5-4 | NA | TGTGCCAGCAGCGGTCTAGCGGGAGGGCCGGGCACCGGGGAGCTGTTTTTT | CASSGLAGGPGTGELFF
TRBD1 | TRBJ2-2 | TRBV5-1 | few | TGCGCCAGCAGACAAGACAGGGGAAGGGAGCTGTTTTTT | CASRQDRGRELFF
TRBD2 | TRBJ2-2 | TRBV6-5 | NA | TGTGCCAGCACCCAAGCGGGGGCGAACACCGGGGAGCTGTTTTTT | CASTQAGANTGELFF
NA | TRBJ2-1 | TRBV5-1 | once | TGCGCCAGCGGCCAAGCGGAAACCTACAATGAGCAGTTCTTC | CASGQAETYNEQFF
NA | TRBJ1-1 | TRBV5-4 | NA | TGTGCCAGCAGCGTCCTGCCCGCTCAGGATACTGAAGCTTTCTTT | CASSVLPAQDTEAFF
NA | TRBJ1-1 | TRBV11-1 | NA | TGTGCCAGCAGCTCCAGGACAGACATGAACACTGAAGCTTTCTTT | CASSSRTDMNTEAFF
TRBD2 | TRBJ2-1 | TRBV7-9 | NA | TGTGCCAGCAGCTTCTCGAGTAGCGGGGGGGAGCAGTTCTTC | CASSFSSSGGEQFF
NA | TRBJ2-1 | TRBV18 | NA | TGTGCCAGCTCACCTATCCCCCTTCGGCAGGGTGGGAATGAGCAGTTCTTC | CASSPIPLRQGGNEQFF
NA | TRBJ1-2 | TRBV7-9 | NA | TGTGCCAGCAGCTCTACAGGGATGGGCTACACCTTC | CASSSTGMGYTF
TRBD2 | TRBJ2-7 | TRBV12-5 | NA | TGTGCTAGTGGTCTCAGCGGGAGTGGTGGCGAGCAGTACTTC | CASGLSGSGGEQYF
TRBD2 | TRBJ2-3 | TRBV19 | NA | TGTGCCAGTAGTATCCTATCCGGGAGGGGCACAGATACGCAGTATTTT | CASSILSGRGTDTQYF